What follows describes a single T cell receptor (beta chain). Its antigen is still unknown. This sample is drawn from a study of T cell responses to AZD1222 COVID-19 vaccine. Study conclusions and caveats: Repertoire collection took place solely once the T cell response had peaked. The donors showed a predominance of white British ancestry and of females, with possible underestimation of clonal diversity. Receipt of two AZD1222 doses was followed by a rise in Spike-specific TCR breadth and depth. Recipients of AZD1222 seropositive at baseline numbered only 5 to 7.

V was pared by 1 base and J by 4 bases, with 10 bases between. Germline CDR1 reads LGHNT; CDR2 reads FRNRAP. The CDR3 spans 14 residues. Clones were read by immunoSEQ multiplex PCR, and TCRdb kept only the in-frame ones, dropping some. The data contain around 150,000 clones, approximately 90% of them singletons. Specimen: peripheral blood, collected on day 0 of AZD1222 vaccination. The TCR sequence derives from an adult in good health. This sequence joins TRBV12-5 and TRBJ1-1, with D maybe TRBD1 (6 bases). The DNA of the CDR3 is TGTGCTAGTGGTTTGGGGGGACAAGTCACTGAAGCTTTCTTT. Protein product: CASGLGGQVTEAFF.